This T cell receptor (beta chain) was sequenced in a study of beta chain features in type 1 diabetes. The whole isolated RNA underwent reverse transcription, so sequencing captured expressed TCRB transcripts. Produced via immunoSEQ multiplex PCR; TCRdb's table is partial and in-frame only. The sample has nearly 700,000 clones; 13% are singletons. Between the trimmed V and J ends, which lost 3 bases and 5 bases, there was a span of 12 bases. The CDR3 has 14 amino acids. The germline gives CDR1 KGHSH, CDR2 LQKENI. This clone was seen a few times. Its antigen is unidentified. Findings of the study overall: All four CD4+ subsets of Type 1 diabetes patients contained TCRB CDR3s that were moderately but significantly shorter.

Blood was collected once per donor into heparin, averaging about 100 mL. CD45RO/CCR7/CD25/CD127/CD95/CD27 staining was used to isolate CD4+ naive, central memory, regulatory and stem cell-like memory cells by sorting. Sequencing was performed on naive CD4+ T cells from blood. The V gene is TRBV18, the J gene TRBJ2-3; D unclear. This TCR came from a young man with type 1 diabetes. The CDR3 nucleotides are TGTGCCAGCTCACCCGCCTTCCTATTAGATACGCAGTATTTT. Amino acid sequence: CASSPAFLLDTQYF.